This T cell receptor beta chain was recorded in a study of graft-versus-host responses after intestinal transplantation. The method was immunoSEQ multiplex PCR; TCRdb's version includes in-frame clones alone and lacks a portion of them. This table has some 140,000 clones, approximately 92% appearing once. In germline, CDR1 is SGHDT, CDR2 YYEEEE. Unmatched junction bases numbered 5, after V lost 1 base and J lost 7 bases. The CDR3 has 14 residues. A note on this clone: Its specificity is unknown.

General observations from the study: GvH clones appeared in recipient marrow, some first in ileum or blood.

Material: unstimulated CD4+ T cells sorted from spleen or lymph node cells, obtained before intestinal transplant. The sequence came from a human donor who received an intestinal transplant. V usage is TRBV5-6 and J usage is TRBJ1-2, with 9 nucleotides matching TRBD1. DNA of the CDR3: TGTGCCAGCAGCTTGAGTATGGGACAGGGTGGCTACACCTTC. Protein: CASSLSMGQGGYTF.